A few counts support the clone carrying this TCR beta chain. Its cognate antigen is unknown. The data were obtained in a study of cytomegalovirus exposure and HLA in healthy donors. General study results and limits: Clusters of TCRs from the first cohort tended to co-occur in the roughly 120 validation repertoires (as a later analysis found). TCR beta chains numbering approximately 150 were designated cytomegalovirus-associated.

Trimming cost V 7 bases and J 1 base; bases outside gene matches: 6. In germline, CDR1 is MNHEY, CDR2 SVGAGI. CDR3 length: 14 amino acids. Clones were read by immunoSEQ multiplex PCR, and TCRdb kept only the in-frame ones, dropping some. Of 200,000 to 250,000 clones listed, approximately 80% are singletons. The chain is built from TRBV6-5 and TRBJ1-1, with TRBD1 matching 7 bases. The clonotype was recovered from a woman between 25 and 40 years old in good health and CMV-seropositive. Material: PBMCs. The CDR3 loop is CASNPGQSNTEAFF. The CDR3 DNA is TGTGCCAGCAATCCGGGACAGTCGAACACTGAAGCTTTCTTT.